Each of the 25 T cell receptor beta chains below was sequenced from the same sample in a study of CD8+ T cells in alopecia areata. As for treatment: oral pan-JAK inhibitor, 5-10 mg twice daily. Following extraction, RNA underwent reverse transcription to cDNA, which served as the sequencing template. Sequencing used immunoSEQ multiplex PCR; TCRdb keeps in-frame clones, though not all of them. Here the sample spans approximately 42,000 clones, around 71% being singletons. The sequencing here drew on CD8+ T cells sorted from blood, taken at week 4, from a patient treated with tofacitinib. Receptors originate from a human donor with alopecia areata.

V gene TRBV5-1 combines with J gene TRBJ1-6; D is perhaps TRBD1 (5 bases). This CDR3 region has 13 residues. Trimming shortened V by 4 bases and J by 12 bases, and 14 bases separated the two germline ends. Per the germline V gene, CDR1 is SGHRS and CDR2 is YFSETQ. The CDR3 sequence: CASSDNQGKPLHF. DNA of the CDR3: TGCGCCAGCAGCGATAATCAGGGAAAACCCCTCCACTTT.

This clone was seen more than once but under ten times. V and J are TRBV30 and TRBJ2-2; 7 positions match TRBD2. Germline V gene sequence: CDR1 GTSNPN, CDR2 SVGIG (reference sequence). J lost 5 bases, V lost 5 bases, and 5 bases had no gene match. The CDR3 runs 13 residues. The chain's CDR3 is CAWDLGGTGELFF. In DNA form, the CDR3 reads TGTGCCTGGGACTTGGGAGGGACCGGGGAGCTGTTTTTT.

The count of this clone is one. This chain joins TRBV29-1 and TRBJ2-1, with D uncertain. Trimming cost V 4 bases and J 5 bases, with 9 bases left between them. Germline V gives CDR1 SQVTM, CDR2 ANQGSEA. This CDR3 region has 12 residues. CDR3 DNA sequence: TGCAGCGTTGTAGTCCTGGACAATGAGCAGTTCTTC. Protein product: CSVVVLDNEQFF.

This sequence joins TRBV14 and TRBJ2-3; D remains unclear. V lost 2 bases and J lost 2, with 5 bases in between. CDR3 length equals 13 residues. Germline V CDR1 and CDR2: SGHDN, FVKESK. DNA for the CDR3: TGTGCCAGCAGCCAAACCCCCACAGATACGCAGTATTTT. It codes for CASSQTPTDTQYF. Full variable domain (remainder filled in from reference TRBV14 and TRBJ2-3): EAGVTQFPSHSVIEKGQTVTLRCDPISGHDNLYWYRRVMGKEIKFLLHFVKESKQDESGMPNNRFLAERTGGTYSTLKVQPAELEDSGVYFCASSQTPTDTQYFGPGTRLTVL.

This clone was detected only a few times. The chain couples TRBV2 to TRBJ2-7, with 9 bases fitting TRBD1. J lost 4 bases, V lost 6 bases, and 4 bases had no gene match. The V gene's germline CDR1 is SNHLY and CDR2 FYNNEI. This CDR3 spans 13 amino acids. The CDR3 coding sequence is TGTGCCAGCAGGGGACAGGGAGAGTACGAGCAGTACTTC. It codes for CASRGQGEYEQYF.

The chain links TRBV29-1 to TRBJ1-2, with D unresolved. The CDR3 spans 13 residues. Germline V gives CDR1 SQVTM, CDR2 ANQGSEA. Trimming cost V 0 bases and J 8 bases, with 13 bases left between them. The CDR3 DNA sequence: TGCAGCGTTGAAGACTCCGGGGTTGGGGGCTACACCTTC. Its protein is CSVEDSGVGGYTF.

This chain uses TRBV19 with TRBJ2-7; 8 nucleotides agree with TRBD1. Per the germline V gene, CDR1 is LNHDA and CDR2 is SQIVND (reference sequence). This CDR3 has 13 amino acids. J lost 6 bases, V lost 5 bases, and 6 bases had no gene match. CDR3 residues: CASSPNRGAEQYF. CDR3 coding DNA: TGTGCCAGTAGTCCGAACAGGGGGGCCGAGCAGTACTTC.

The chain joins TRBV29-1 to TRBJ2-1, with unresolved D. V lost 7 bases to trimming and J lost 7 bases, with 8 bases between them. The CDR3 has 10 amino acids. The germline CDR1 and CDR2 sequences are SQVTM and ANQGSEA. The CDR3 DNA follows: TGCAGCGCCGTATCGAATGAGCAGTTCTTC. The encoded protein is CSAVSNEQFF.

The count of this clone is one. CDR3 nucleotide sequence: TGTGCCAGCAGCTTAGTCCCCCCCCCGACTAGCTCTAGCACAGATACGCAGTATTTT. Encoded protein: CASSLVPPPTSSSTDTQYF. V usage is TRBV7-2 and J usage is TRBJ2-3; 7 bases match TRBD2. V shed 1 base, J shed 0 bases, and the junction held 13 bases outside the gene matches. This CDR3 region has 19 residues. Germline lookup yields CDR1 SGHTA and CDR2 FQGNSA.

DNA of the CDR3: TGTGCCTGGAGTCCCGGCGGCAGCTCCTACAATGAGCAGTTCTTC. It encodes CAWSPGGSSYNEQFF. This chain links TRBV30 with TRBJ2-1; D is undetermined. This CDR3 contains 15 residues. The V end lost 2 bases, the J end lost 0 bases, and 11 bases lay between the germline ends. Germline CDR1 is GTSNPN and CDR2 is SVGIG (reference sequence).

This sequence joins TRBV10-3 and TRBJ1-2; TRBD1 is a possible D gene (6 bases). V was clipped by 2 bases and J by 0 bases, with 13 bases between them. This CDR3 has 16 amino acids. Germline CDR1 and CDR2: ENHRY and SYGVKD. CDR3: CAISEEGGDPNYGYTF. The DNA for the CDR3 is TGTGCCATCAGTGAGGAGGGGGGAGATCCTAACTATGGCTACACCTTC.

The chain combines TRBV4-1 with TRBJ2-7; D may correspond to TRBD1 or TRBD2 (6 bases each). CDR1 MGHRA and CDR2 YSYEKL come from the germline V gene. The CDR3 has 16 residues. Trimming took 0 bases from V and 2 from J, leaving 14 bases between them. CDR3: CASSQDSGGETYEQYF. Here the CDR3 DNA reads TGCGCCAGCAGCCAAGATTCCGGGGGCGAGACCTACGAGCAGTACTTC.

The chain recombines TRBV29-1 with TRBJ2-3; 7 nucleotides line up with TRBD1. V dropped 6 bases and J dropped 2; count of bases not matched to a gene: 11. CDR1 is SQVTM, CDR2 ANQGSEA, per germline. The CDR3 has 15 residues. DNA for the CDR3: TGCAGCGTGAATCCTACGGGACAGATCACAGATACGCAGTATTTT. It yields the protein CSVNPTGQITDTQYF.

J is TRBJ1-2 and V is TRBV9; tentative D call: TRBD1 (6 bases). The germline V and J ends were trimmed by 4 bases and 7 bases, with 20 bases remaining between them. The CDR3 covers 15 residues. Germline V gene sequence: CDR1 SGDLS, CDR2 YYNGEE. CDR3: CASSQPTGRRGGYTF. CDR3 bases: TGTGCCAGCAGCCAACCTACAGGGAGGCGAGGTGGCTACACCTTC. The full variable domain, with the rest looked up from reference TRBV9 and TRBJ1-2, is DSGVTQTPKHLITATGQRVTLRCSPRSGDLSVYWYQQSLDQGLQFLIQYYNGEERAKGNILERFSAQQFPDLHSELNLSSLELGDSALYFCASSQPTGRRGGYTFGSGTRLTVV.

This clone came up a few times. V is TRBV7-3 and J is TRBJ2-3; D gene ambiguous. Germline CDR1 and CDR2: SGHTA and FQGTGA. Trimming pared 2 bases from V and 3 bases from J, leaving 12 bases between. The length of the CDR3 is 15 residues. CDR3 region: CASSLEGRGTDTQYF. DNA of the CDR3: TGTGCCAGCAGCTTAGAAGGGCGTGGAACAGATACGCAGTATTTT.

The chain carries TRBV6-1 and TRBJ1-5; D is possibly TRBD1 (5 bases). This CDR3 has 12 residues. V was trimmed by 7 bases and J by 5 bases, leaving 9 bases between them. Germline CDR1 MNHNS, CDR2 SASEGT. CDR3 sequence (DNA): TGTGCCAGCACAAGGGGAGATCAGCCCCAGCATTTT. As protein: CASTRGDQPQHF.

The chain has TRBV30 and TRBJ1-1; D unclear. CDR1 and CDR2 from the germline V gene are GTSNPN and SVGIG (reference sequence). V lost 4 bases to trimming and J lost 3 bases, with 15 bases between them. There are 14 residues in the CDR3. The CDR3 here is CAWTPTGRDTEAFF. DNA for the CDR3: TGTGCCTGGACTCCAACCGGGAGGGACACTGAAGCTTTCTTT.

This clone was recorded only once. The chain couples TRBV5-6 to TRBJ2-5; D ambiguous. The CDR3 is made up of 13 amino acids. Deletions cut 0 bases from V and 9 bases from J, with 12 bases between. Germline V gene data show CDR1 as SGHDT and CDR2 as YYEEEE. CDR3 amino acids: CASSLDFSPAQYF. In DNA form, the CDR3 reads TGTGCCAGCAGCTTGGATTTCTCCCCGGCCCAGTACTTC.

This chain uses TRBV6-1 with TRBJ2-7; D gene uncertain. Per germline, CDR1 MNHNS and CDR2 SASEGT. Between the trimmed V and J ends, which lost 4 bases and 1 base, there was a span of 5 bases. The CDR3 contains 12 residues. The CDR3 reads CASSVSSYEQYF. Written as DNA, the CDR3 is TGTGCCAGCAGTGTATCTTCCTACGAGCAGTACTTC.

This clone was counted between two and nine times. V gene TRBV10-3 combines with J gene TRBJ2-7; D uncertain. This CDR3 has 13 amino acids. The ends were cut back, 0 bases at V and 4 bases at J, with 7 bases in the middle. CDR1 is ENHRY and CDR2 is SYGVKD in the germline V gene. The CDR3 sequence: CAISESSSYEQYF. Here the CDR3 DNA reads TGTGCCATCAGTGAGTCGTCATCGTACGAGCAGTACTTC.

The genes are TRBV29-1 and TRBJ2-7; 10 bases map to TRBD1. The V gene's germline CDR1 is SQVTM and CDR2 ANQGSEA. V shed 6 bases and J 2 bases; nucleotides not matched to a gene: 13. CDR3 size: 16 residues. The CDR3 protein is CSVPGQGELNPYEQYF. The DNA for the CDR3 is TGCAGCGTCCCCGGACAGGGGGAACTTAATCCCTACGAGCAGTACTTC.

This clone was counted between two and nine times. The chain combines TRBV10-3 with TRBJ2-1; D remains ambiguous. Trimming took off 0 bases at V and 10 bases at J, with 4 bases between the two ends. The CDR3 totals 11 residues. Germline CDR1 and CDR2: ENHRY and SYGVKD. CDR3 DNA sequence: TGTGCCATCAGTGAGTCAAAGGAGCAGTTCTTC. As protein: CAISESKEQFF.

This clone showed up just once. The gene calls are TRBV6-5 and TRBJ2-5, with a weak D call TRBD2 (7 bases). Trimming removed 6 bases at V and 5 bases at J, with 13 bases between. CDR1 and CDR2 from the germline V gene are MNHEY and SVGAGI. The CDR3 is made up of 13 amino acids. CDR3 residues: CASSPGGAETQYF. In DNA form, the CDR3 reads TGTGCCAGCAGCCCGGGGGGCGCGGAGACCCAGTACTTC.

This clone was counted between two and nine times. The V and J genes are TRBV6-6 and TRBJ2-6, with D possibly being TRBD1 (5 bases). Trimming left V 3 bases short and J 4 bases short, with 13 bases between. The length of the CDR3 is 16 residues. CDR1 MNHNY and CDR2 SVGAGI come from the germline V gene (reference sequence). CDR3 sequence (DNA): TGTGCCAGCAGTTATCCGACAGCGTCCGGGGCCAACGTCCTGACTTTC. This codes for CASSYPTASGANVLTF.

This clone was picked up one time. V usage is TRBV7-9 and J usage is TRBJ1-2; D is possibly TRBD1 (5 bases). The CDR3 is 13 residues long. The V and J ends lost 5 bases and 4 bases respectively, with 11 bases between them. The V gene's germline CDR1 is SEHNR and CDR2 FQNEAQ (reference sequence). The CDR3 here is CASSPQGTYGYTF. The CDR3 DNA is TGTGCCAGCAGCCCGCAGGGTACCTATGGCTACACCTTC.